This T cell receptor (beta chain) was identified in a study of early stage breast cancer tumors. Across the study: Samples were sequenced at roughly 10-fold average coverage.

About this clone itself: The target antigen is unknown.

The protocol was immunoSEQ multiplex PCR, while the TCRdb copy is restricted to in-frame clones and leaves out a portion. The sample holds 50,000 to 65,000 clones, 75% to 95% seen once. V gave up 5 bases and J gave up 1 base, with 8 bases separating them. Germline V lookup: CDR1 SEHNR, CDR2 FQNEAQ (reference sequence). The CDR3 contains 13 residues. Study findings and constraints: In about 90% of the 16 patients, blood comparison separated tumor from normal breast.

The V and J genes are TRBV7-9 and TRBJ1-1; D gene unclear. The sample was blood. The source of this sequence is a person aged 65-85 years with breast cancer. The CDR3 DNA reads as TGTGCCAGCAGCCCCGCGGCGAACACTGAAGCTTTCTTT. Translation gives CASSPAANTEAFF.